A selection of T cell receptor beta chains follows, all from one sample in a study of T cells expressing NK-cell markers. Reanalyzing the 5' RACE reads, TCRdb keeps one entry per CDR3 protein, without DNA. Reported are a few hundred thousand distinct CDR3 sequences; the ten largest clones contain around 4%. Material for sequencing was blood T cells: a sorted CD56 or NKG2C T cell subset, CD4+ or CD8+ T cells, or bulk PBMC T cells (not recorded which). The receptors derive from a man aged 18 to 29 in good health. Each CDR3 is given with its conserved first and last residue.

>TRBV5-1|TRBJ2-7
CASSLGAGESGEQYF
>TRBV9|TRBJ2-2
CASSVGQGADTGELFF
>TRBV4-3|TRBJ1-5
CASSQEPGRNQPQHF
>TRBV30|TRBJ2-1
CAWTHNRLAYNEQFF
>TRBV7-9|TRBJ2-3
CASSSPGRATDTQYF
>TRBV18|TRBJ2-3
CASSPLRHSGASSTDTQYF
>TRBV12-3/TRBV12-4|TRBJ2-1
CASRHLAGVYGEQFF
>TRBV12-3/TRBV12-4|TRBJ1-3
CASSSVGRASGNTIYF
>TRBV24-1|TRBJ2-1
CATSDWGGREAHYNEQFF
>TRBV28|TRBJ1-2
CASLKLRGIYGYTF
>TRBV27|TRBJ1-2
CASSLSPGGSYGYTF
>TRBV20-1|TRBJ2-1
CSARALAHNEQFF